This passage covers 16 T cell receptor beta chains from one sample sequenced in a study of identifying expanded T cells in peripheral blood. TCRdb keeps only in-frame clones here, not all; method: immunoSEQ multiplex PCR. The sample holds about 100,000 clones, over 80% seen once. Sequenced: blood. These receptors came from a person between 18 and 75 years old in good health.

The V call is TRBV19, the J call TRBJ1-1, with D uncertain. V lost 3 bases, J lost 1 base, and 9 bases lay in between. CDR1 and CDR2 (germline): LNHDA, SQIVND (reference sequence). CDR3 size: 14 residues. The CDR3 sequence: CASSITLSNTEAFF. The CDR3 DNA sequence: TGTGCCAGTAGTATCACCCTATCGAACACTGAAGCTTTCTTT.

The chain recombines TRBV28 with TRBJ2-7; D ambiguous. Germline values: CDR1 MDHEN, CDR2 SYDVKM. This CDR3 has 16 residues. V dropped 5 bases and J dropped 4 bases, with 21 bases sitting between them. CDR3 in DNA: TGTGCCAGCAGTGCCCCCGTGACACGCCAACTGTACGAGCAGTACTTC. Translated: CASSAPVTRQLYEQYF.

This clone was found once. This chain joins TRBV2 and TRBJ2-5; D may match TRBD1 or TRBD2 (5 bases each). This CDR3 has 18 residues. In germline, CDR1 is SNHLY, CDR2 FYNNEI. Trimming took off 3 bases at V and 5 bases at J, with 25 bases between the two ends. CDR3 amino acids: CASSDRRGALLFAETQYF. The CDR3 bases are TGTGCCAGCAGTGATCGTAGGGGAGCTTTGTTGTTTGCGGAGACCCAGTACTTC.

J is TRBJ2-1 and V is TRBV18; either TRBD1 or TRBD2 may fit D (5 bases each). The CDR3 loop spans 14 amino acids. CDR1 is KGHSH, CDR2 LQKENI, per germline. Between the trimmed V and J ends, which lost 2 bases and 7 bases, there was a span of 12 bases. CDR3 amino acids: CASSPVGGGNEQFF. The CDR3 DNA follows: TGTGCCAGCTCACCAGTTGGGGGTGGGAATGAGCAGTTCTTC.

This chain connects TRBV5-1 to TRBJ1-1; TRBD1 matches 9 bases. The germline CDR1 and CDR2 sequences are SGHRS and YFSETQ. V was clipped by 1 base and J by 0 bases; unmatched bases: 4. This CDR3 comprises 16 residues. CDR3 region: CASSLRQGELNTEAFF. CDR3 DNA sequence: TGCGCCAGCAGCTTGCGACAGGGGGAACTGAACACTGAAGCTTTCTTT.

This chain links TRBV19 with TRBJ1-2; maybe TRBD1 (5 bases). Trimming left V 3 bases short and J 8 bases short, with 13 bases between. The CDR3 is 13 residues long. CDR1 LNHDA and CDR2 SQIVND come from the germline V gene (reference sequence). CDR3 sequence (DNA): TGTGCCAGTAGTATGGGACCGGCCATGGGCTACACCTTC. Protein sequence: CASSMGPAMGYTF.

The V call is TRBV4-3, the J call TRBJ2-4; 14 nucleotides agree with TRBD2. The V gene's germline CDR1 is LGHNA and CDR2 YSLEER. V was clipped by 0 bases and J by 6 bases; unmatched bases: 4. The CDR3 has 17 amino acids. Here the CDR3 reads CASSQDRTSGRRNIQYF. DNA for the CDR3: TGCGCCAGCAGCCAAGACCGGACTAGCGGGAGGAGAAACATTCAGTACTTC.

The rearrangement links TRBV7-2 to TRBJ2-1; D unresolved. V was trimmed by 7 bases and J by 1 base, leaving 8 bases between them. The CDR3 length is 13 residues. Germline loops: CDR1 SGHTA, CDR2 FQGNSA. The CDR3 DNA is TGTGCCAGCACCTCTTGGTCCTACAATGAGCAGTTCTTC. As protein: CASTSWSYNEQFF.

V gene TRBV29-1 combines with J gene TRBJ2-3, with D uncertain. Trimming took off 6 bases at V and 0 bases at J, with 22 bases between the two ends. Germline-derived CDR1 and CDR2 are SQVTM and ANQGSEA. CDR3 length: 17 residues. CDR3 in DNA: TGCAGCGTACCTTCCATCGACATTTTAGCTAGCACAGATACGCAGTATTTT. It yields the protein CSVPSIDILASTDTQYF.

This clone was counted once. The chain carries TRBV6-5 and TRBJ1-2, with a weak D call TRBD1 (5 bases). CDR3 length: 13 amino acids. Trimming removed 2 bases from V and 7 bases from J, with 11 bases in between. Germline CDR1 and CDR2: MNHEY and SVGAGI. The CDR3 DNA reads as TGTGCCAGCAGTTACGGGACTCGGGGTGGCTACACCTTC. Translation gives CASSYGTRGGYTF.

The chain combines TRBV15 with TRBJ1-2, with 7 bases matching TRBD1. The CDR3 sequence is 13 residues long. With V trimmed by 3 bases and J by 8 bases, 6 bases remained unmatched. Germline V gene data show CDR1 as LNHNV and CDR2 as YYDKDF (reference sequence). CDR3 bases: TGTGCCACCAGCAGGGTTTACAGGGGAGGCTACACCTTC. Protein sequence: CATSRVYRGGYTF.

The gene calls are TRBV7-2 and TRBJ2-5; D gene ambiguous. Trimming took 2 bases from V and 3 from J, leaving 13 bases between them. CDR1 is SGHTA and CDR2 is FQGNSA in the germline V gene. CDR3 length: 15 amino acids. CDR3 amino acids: CASSLYREREETQYF. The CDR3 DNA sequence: TGTGCCAGCAGCTTATACCGAGAAAGGGAAGAGACCCAGTACTTC.

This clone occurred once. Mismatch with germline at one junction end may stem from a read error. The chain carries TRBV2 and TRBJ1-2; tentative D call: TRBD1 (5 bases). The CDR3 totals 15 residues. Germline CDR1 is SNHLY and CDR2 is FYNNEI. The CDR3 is CASSELLTADYDYTF. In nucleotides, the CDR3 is TGTGCCAGCAGTGAACTGTTGACAGCGGATTATGACTACACCTTC.

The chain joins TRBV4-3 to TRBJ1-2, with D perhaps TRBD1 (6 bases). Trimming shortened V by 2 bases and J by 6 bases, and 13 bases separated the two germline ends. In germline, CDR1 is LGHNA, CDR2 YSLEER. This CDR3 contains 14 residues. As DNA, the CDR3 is TGCGCCAGCAGCCAACCGGGACAACGCCATGGCTACACCTTC. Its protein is CASSQPGQRHGYTF.

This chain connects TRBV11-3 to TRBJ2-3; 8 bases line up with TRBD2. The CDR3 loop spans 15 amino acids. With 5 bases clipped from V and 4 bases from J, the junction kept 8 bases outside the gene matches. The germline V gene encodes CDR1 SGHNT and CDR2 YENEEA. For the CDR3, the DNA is TGTGCCAGCAGCCAAACCAGCGGGGGATCAGATACGCAGTATTTT. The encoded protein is CASSQTSGGSDTQYF.

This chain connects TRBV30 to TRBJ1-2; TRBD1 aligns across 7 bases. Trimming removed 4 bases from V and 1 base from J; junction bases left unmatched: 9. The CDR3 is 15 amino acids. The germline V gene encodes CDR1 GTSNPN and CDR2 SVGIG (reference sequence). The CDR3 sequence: CAWIPATGNNYGYTF. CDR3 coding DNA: TGTGCCTGGATTCCGGCGACAGGGAATAACTATGGCTACACCTTC.